This is a list of T cell receptor beta chains from one sample in a study of blood T cell repertoires in COVID-19. TCRdb's table, derived via immunoSEQ multiplex PCR, lists solely in-frame clones and lacks some. The repertoire consists of about 350,000 clones, with roughly nine tenths occurring once and the leading ten covering 2.5% to 3%. Sequencing was done on a sample of PBMCs or T cells enriched from blood (not recorded which). The receptors come from a woman in her twenties or thirties who had recovered from COVID-19. CDR3s include the opening cysteine and the closing phenylalanine or tryptophan. D genes are given only for firm matches. The size field is filled for only some rows; it gives once, few, many or a size class.

>TRBJ2-7|TRBV14|-|-
CASSQAGGYYEQYF
TGTGCCAGCAGCCAGGCTGGAGGGTACTACGAGCAGTACTTC
>TRBJ1-5|TRBV10-3|TRBD1|-
CAIGTGQAGNQPQHF
TGTGCCATCGGAACGGGACAGGCGGGCAATCAGCCCCAGCATTTT
>TRBJ2-1|TRBV27|-|-
CASSLLRETGKEQFF
TGTGCCAGCAGTTTATTACGGGAGACGGGCAAGGAGCAGTTCTTC
>TRBJ1-1|TRBV5-1|TRBD1|-
CASRTRQGTEAFF
TGCGCCAGCAGGACTCGACAGGGGACTGAAGCTTTCTTT
>TRBJ1-5|TRBV5-1|TRBD1|-
CASSSGQGNQPQHF
TGCGCCAGCAGCTCCGGACAGGGCAATCAGCCCCAGCATTTT
>TRBJ2-1|TRBV28|TRBD1|-
CASSSPGQGSDEQFF
TGTGCCAGCAGTTCGCCGGGACAGGGGTCCGATGAGCAGTTCTTC
>TRBJ2-5|TRBV2|TRBD2|few
CASTLVGGGGETQYF
TGTGCCAGCACCCTCGTCGGCGGGGGTGGGGAGACCCAGTACTTC
>TRBJ1-1|TRBV6-5|-|-
CASSRTLNTEAFF
TGTGCCAGCAGCCGTACATTGAACACTGAAGCTTTCTTT
>TRBJ2-5|TRBV3-1/TRBV3-2|-|-
CASSQDSTQETQYF
TGTGCCAGCAGCCAAGATAGCACCCAAGAGACCCAGTACTTC
>TRBJ1-2|TRBV30|TRBD1|-
CAWSLDRGRGYGYTF
TGTGCCTGGAGTTTAGACAGGGGGCGCGGGTATGGCTACACCTTC
>TRBJ1-3|TRBV6-1|TRBD1|-
CASSEVFGRGGNTIYF
TGTGCCAGCAGTGAAGTTTTCGGCAGGGGGGGAAACACCATATATTTT
>TRBJ2-7|TRBV3-1/TRBV3-2|TRBD1|few
CASSQVTGQGTYEQYF
TGTGCCAGCAGCCAAGTAACGGGACAGGGGACCTACGAGCAGTACTTC
>TRBJ1-6|TRBV4-1|-|once
CASSGQIKSPLHF
TGCGCCAGCAGCGGACAGATTAAGTCACCCCTCCACTTT
>TRBJ2-5|TRBV4-1|-|once
CASSPKSPKSYGGEETQYF
TGCGCCAGCAGCCCTAAATCCCCTAAGTCCTACGGAGGGGAAGAGACCCAGTACTTC
>TRBJ2-1|TRBV5-4|-|few
CASSLEVGEQFF
TGTGCCAGCAGCTTGGAAGTGGGCGAGCAGTTCTTC
>TRBJ2-7|TRBV7-9|TRBD1|-
CASSGTGGREQYF
TGTGCCAGCAGTGGGACAGGTGGGCGCGAGCAGTACTTC
>TRBJ2-7|TRBV20-1|TRBD1|-
CSASTGTGVLMNEQYF
TGCAGTGCTAGTACCGGGACAGGGGTCCTAATGAACGAGCAGTACTTC
>TRBJ2-7|TRBV3-1/TRBV3-2|-|-
CASSTPGGRREQYF
TGTGCCAGCAGCACCCCCGGGGGGCGACGCGAGCAGTACTTC
>TRBJ2-1|TRBV29-1|-|-
CSVAGHGKEGEQFF
TGCAGCGTTGCGGGGCACGGGAAGGAGGGTGAGCAGTTCTTC
>TRBJ1-5|TRBV2|-|-
CASSEGHPNQPQHF
TGTGCCAGCAGTGAAGGGCATCCCAATCAGCCCCAGCATTTT
>TRBJ2-1|TRBV7-9|-|-
CASSLHGEQFF
TGTGCCAGCAGCTTACACGGGGAGCAGTTCTTC
>TRBJ2-1|TRBV28|-|-
CASITAGPYNEQFF
TGTGCCAGCATCACAGCGGGCCCCTACAATGAGCAGTTCTTC
>TRBJ2-1|TRBV28|TRBD2|-
CASIGGTSERIYNEQFF
TGTGCCAGCATCGGGGGGACTAGCGAGCGCATATACAATGAGCAGTTCTTC
>TRBJ2-2|TRBV10-2|-|-
CASRRALNTGELFF
TGCGCCAGCAGGCGGGCCTTGAACACCGGGGAGCTGTTTTTT
>TRBJ1-2|TRBV30|TRBD1|once
CAWSTRQGAPSNYGYTF
TGTGCCTGGAGTACACGACAGGGGGCCCCTTCTAACTATGGCTACACCTTC
>TRBJ2-2|TRBV10-1|-|-
CASSVGSWTGELFF
TGCGCCAGCAGTGTAGGGAGTTGGACCGGGGAGCTGTTTTTT
>TRBJ1-3|TRBV2|-|few
CASTQGTGNTIYF
TGTGCCAGCACGCAGGGGACTGGAAACACCATATATTTT
>TRBJ2-7|TRBV7-9|-|-
CASSLKRPSSYEQYF
TGTGCCAGCAGCTTAAAGCGGCCTAGCTCCTACGAGCAGTACTTC
>TRBJ1-3|TRBV7-6|-|-
CASSLEATTSGNTIYF
TGTGCCAGCAGCTTAGAGGCTACTACCTCTGGAAACACCATATATTTT
>TRBJ1-2|TRBV2|TRBD1|-
CASSPDRGATQLIGYTF
TGTGCCAGCAGCCCTGACAGGGGCGCTACTCAGTTGATTGGCTACACCTTC
>TRBJ2-1|TRBV5-5|-|once
CASSLGGAVSRFF
TGTGCCAGCAGCTTGGGTGGGGCGGTCTCGAGGTTCTTC
>TRBJ1-2|TRBV5-6|TRBD1|-
CASSPARQGAGYTF
TGTGCCAGCAGCCCCGCCCGACAGGGGGCTGGCTACACCTTC
>TRBJ1-1|TRBV11-3|-|few
CASSLSGVDTEAFF
TGTGCCAGCAGCTTATCAGGTGTCGACACTGAAGCTTTCTTT
>TRBJ1-1|TRBV5-1|TRBD1|-
CASSDHRGRDTEAFF
TGCGCCAGCAGCGATCACAGGGGTAGGGACACTGAAGCTTTCTTT
>TRBJ2-1|TRBV2|TRBD1|-
CASRGQGAYNEQFF
TGTGCCAGCAGAGGACAGGGGGCTTACAATGAGCAGTTCTTC
>TRBJ2-3|TRBV7-6|-|-
CASSLFRDTQYF
TGTGCCAGCAGCTTATTCAGAGATACGCAGTATTTT
>TRBJ2-5|TRBV6-1|TRBD1|-
CASSETGTGYIETQYF
TGTGCCAGCAGTGAAACCGGGACAGGGTACATAGAGACCCAGTACTTC
>TRBJ1-2|TRBV2|TRBD1|-
CASREPGQGTGYTF
TGTGCCAGCAGAGAACCGGGACAGGGAACTGGCTACACCTTC
>TRBJ1-1|TRBV28|TRBD1|few
CASSAPKGARTEAFF
TGTGCCAGCAGTGCCCCGAAGGGGGCCCGAACTGAAGCTTTCTTT
>TRBJ2-7|TRBV28|TRBD1|-
CASSFSPGQGGYEQYF
TGTGCCAGCAGTTTCTCCCCGGGACAGGGGGGGTACGAGCAGTACTTC
>TRBJ1-3|TRBV9|TRBD1|once
CASTEQGSGNTIYF
TGTGCCAGCACGGAACAGGGGTCTGGAAACACCATATATTTT
>TRBJ2-1|TRBV11-3|TRBD2|once
CASSLHSSGVSYNEQFF
TGTGCCAGCAGCTTACATAGTAGCGGGGTCTCCTACAATGAGCAGTTCTTC
>TRBJ1-1|TRBV28|-|-
CASSFQGLAEAFF
TGTGCCAGCAGTTTTCAGGGACTGGCTGAAGCTTTCTTT
>TRBJ2-7|TRBV5-1|TRBD1|-
CASSPNSGQGIYEQYF
TGCGCCAGCAGCCCTAACTCGGGACAGGGTATTTACGAGCAGTACTTC
>TRBJ1-1|TRBV5-1|-|few
CASSHRDELAFF
TGCGCCAGCAGCCACAGGGATGAGCTTGCTTTCTTT
>TRBJ2-3|TRBV12-3/TRBV12-4|-|-
CASSPDSGAQYF
TGTGCCAGCAGTCCGGACTCGGGGGCGCAGTATTTT
>TRBJ1-2|TRBV4-1|-|-
CASSQPSVNYGYTF
TGCGCCAGCAGCCAACCGAGTGTTAACTATGGCTACACCTTC
>TRBJ1-3|TRBV5-6|-|-
CASSWGRGSLGNTIYF
TGTGCCAGCAGCTGGGGAAGGGGGAGCCTCGGAAACACCATATATTTT
>TRBJ2-1|TRBV9|-|-
CASSVDYPGANEQFF
TGTGCCAGCAGCGTAGACTACCCCGGTGCCAATGAGCAGTTCTTC